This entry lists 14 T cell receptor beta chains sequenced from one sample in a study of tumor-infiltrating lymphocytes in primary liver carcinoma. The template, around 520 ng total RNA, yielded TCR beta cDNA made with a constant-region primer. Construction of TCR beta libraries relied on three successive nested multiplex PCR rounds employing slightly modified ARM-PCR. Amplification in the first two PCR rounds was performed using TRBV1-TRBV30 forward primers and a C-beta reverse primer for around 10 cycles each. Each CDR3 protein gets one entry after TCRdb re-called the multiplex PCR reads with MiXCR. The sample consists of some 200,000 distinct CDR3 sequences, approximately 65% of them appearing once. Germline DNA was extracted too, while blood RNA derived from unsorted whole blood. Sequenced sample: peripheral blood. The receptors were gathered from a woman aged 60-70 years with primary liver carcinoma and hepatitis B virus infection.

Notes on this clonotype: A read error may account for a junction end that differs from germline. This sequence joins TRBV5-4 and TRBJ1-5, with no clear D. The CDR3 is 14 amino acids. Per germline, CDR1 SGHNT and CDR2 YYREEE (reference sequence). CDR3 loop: CTSSLGGSNQPQHF. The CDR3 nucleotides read TGTACCAGCAGCTTGGGTGGAAGCAATCAGCCCCAGCATTTT.

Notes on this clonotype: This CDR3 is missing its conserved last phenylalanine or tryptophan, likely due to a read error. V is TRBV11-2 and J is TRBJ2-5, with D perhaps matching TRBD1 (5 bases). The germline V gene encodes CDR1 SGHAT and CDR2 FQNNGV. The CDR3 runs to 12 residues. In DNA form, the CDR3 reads TGTGCCTGCAGCCTCCCGGACACGACCCAGTACTTA. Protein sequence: CACSLPDTTQYL.

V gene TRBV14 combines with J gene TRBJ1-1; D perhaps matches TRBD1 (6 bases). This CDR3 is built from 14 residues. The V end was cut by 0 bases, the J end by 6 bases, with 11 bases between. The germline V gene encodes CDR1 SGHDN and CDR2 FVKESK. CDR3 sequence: CASSQDLGAAEAFF. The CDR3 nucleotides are TGTGCCAGCAGCCAAGATTTGGGGGCTGCTGAAGCTTTCTTT.

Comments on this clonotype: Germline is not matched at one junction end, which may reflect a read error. CDR3 sequence reads: CASTQQSPPGISDF. CDR3 coding DNA: TGTGCCAGCACTCAGCAAAGCCCCCCCGGGATTAGCGACTTC. This chain links TRBV6-6 with TRBJ2-7, with a weak D call TRBD2 (5 bases). The germline V gene has CDR1 MNHNY and CDR2 SVGAGI (reference sequence). This CDR3 has 14 residues.

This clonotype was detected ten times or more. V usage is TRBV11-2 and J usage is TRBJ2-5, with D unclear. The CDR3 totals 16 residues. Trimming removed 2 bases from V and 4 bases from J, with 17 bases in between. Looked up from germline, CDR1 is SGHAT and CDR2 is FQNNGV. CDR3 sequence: CASSLMAGLPGETQYF. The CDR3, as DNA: TGTGCCAGCAGCTTAATGGCAGGCCTACCGGGAGAGACCCAGTACTTC.

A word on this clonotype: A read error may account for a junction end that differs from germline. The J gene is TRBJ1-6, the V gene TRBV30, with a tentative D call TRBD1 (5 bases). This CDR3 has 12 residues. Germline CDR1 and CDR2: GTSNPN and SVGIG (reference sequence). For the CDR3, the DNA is TGTACCTGGAGTGTTGGGGCTTCACCCCTCCACTTT. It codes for CTWSVGASPLHF. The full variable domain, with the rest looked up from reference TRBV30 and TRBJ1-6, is SQTIHQWPATLVQPVGSPLSLECTVEGTSNPNLYWYRQAAGRGLQLLFYSVGIGQISSEVPQNLSASRPQDRQFILSSKKLLLSDSGFYLCTWSVGASPLHFGNGTRLTVT.

CDR3 nucleotide sequence: TGTGCCAGCAGCTCATCCCTCGACGGGGATCGACCCCTACATGGCTACACCTTC. Translation gives CASSSSLDGDRPLHGYTF. The chain carries TRBV5-6 and TRBJ1-2; D remains unclear. V was trimmed by 3 bases and J by 6 bases, leaving 27 bases between them. The CDR3 totals 18 residues. Germline V lookup: CDR1 SGHDT, CDR2 YYEEEE.

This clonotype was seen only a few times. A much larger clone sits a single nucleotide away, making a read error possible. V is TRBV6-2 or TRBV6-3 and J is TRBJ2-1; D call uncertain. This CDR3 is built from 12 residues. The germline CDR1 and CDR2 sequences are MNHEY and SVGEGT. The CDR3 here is CVSSYSVSQQFF. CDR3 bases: TGTGTCAGCAGTTACTCGGTCAGCCAGCAGTTCTTC.

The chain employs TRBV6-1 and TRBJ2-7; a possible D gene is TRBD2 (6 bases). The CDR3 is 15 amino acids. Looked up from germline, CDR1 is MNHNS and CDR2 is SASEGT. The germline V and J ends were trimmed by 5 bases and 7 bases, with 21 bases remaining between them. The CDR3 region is CASSPEGDVRLEQYF. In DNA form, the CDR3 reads TGTGCCAGCAGTCCGGAGGGAGATGTACGATTGGAGCAGTACTTC.

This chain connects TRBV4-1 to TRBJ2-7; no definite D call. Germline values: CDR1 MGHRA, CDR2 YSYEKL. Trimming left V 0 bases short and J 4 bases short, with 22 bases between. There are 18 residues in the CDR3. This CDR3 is CASSQDKDRTALLYEQYF. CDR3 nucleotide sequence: TGCGCCAGCAGCCAAGATAAGGATCGGACCGCCCTTTTATACGAGCAGTACTTC.

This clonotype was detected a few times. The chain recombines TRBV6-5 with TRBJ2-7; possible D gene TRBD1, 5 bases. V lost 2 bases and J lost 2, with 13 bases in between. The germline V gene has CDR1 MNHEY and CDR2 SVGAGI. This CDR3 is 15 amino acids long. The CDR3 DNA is TGTGCCAGCAGTTACGGGCAGGGCGGCCCCTACGAGCAGTACTTC. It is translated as CASSYGQGGPYEQYF.

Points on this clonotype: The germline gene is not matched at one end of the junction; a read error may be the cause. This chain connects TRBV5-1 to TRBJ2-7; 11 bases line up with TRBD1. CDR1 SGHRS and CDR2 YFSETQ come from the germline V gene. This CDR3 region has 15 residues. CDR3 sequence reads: CGSSLRTGGEYEQYF. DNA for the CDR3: TGCGGCAGCAGCTTAAGGACAGGGGGCGAGTACGAGCAGTACTTC.

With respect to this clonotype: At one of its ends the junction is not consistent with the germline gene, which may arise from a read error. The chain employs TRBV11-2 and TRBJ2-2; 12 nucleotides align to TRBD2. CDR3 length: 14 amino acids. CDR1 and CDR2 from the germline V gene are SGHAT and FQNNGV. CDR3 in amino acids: CVSSLTSGGGELFF. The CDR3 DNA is TGTGTCAGCAGCCTGACTAGCGGGGGCGGGGAGCTGTTTTTT.

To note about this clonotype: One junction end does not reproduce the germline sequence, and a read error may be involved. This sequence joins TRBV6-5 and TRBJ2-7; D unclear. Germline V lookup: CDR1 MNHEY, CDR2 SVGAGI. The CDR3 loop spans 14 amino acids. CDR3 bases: TGTGCCAGTAGTTACTCCGTTGACTCCTACGAGCAGTACTTC. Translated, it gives CASSYSVDSYEQYF.